These 14 T cell receptor beta chains originate from one sample sequenced in a study of blood T cells in healthy people across ages. Through a sample-barcoded 5' primer and a J-beta primer mix, a second PCR was run for roughly 6 to 11 cycles. TCRdb re-derived calls from the 5' RACE reads in MiXCR, one entry per CDR3 protein. This sample has about 580,000 distinct CDR3 sequences; 47% occur once, and the top ten carry 20% to 25%. Material for sequencing was blood. The receptors stem from a man aged 80 or over in good health.

The chain has TRBV29-1 and TRBJ2-5; no clear D. CDR3 length equals 13 residues. Germline V gene lookup returns CDR1 SQVTM and CDR2 ANQGSEA. Trimming took off 7 bases at V and 1 base at J, with 13 bases between the two ends. CDR3 in amino acids: CSARRMGQETQYF. CDR3 sequence (DNA): TGCAGCGCCCGGCGGATGGGCCAAGAGACCCAGTACTTC.

This clonotype was counted a few times. V usage is TRBV2 and J usage is TRBJ2-1; D not certain. The CDR3 has 15 residues. CDR1 and CDR2 (germline): SNHLY, FYNNEI. V shed 3 bases and J shed 8 bases, with 17 bases lying between them. CDR3 sequence reads: CASSDPGPVFYEQFF. The CDR3 DNA sequence: TGTGCCAGCAGTGATCCCGGGCCTGTCTTCTATGAGCAGTTCTTC.

The CDR3 DNA reads as TGTGCCAGCAGCTCCCCCCCTAGGATCTACGAGCAGTACTTC. Translating gives CASSSPPRIYEQYF. The chain recombines TRBV7-9 with TRBJ2-4, with D unresolved. The J call may be incorrect, as the DNA end agrees better with TRBJ2-7. The CDR3 has 14 amino acids. CDR1 SEHNR and CDR2 FQNEAQ come from the germline V gene (reference sequence).

This clonotype was seen repeatedly, ten times or more. The chain is built from TRBV6-5 and TRBJ2-1; D is unclear. Looked up from germline, CDR1 is MNHEY and CDR2 is SVGAGI. The CDR3 is 11 amino acids. V lost 7 bases to trimming and J lost 8 bases, with 9 bases between them. CDR3 bases: TGTGCCAGCACCCTACTCCATGAGCAGTTCTTC. This encodes CASTLLHEQFF.

The chain is built from TRBV24-1 and TRBJ2-5, with D perhaps given as TRBD1 or TRBD2 (5 bases each). The J call may be in error: the DNA end matches TRBJ2-7 better. CDR3 size: 14 residues. Germline loops: CDR1 KGHDR, CDR2 SFDVKD. CDR3 sequence reads: CATIPGQGRYEQYF. As DNA, the CDR3 is TGTGCCACCATACCGGGGCAGGGTCGATACGAGCAGTACTTC.

The chain recombines TRBV7-2 with TRBJ1-5; D is unclear. Germline CDR1 reads SGHTA; CDR2 reads FQGNSA. V lost 2 bases and J lost 11, with 13 bases in between. The CDR3 consists of 13 residues. The CDR3 nucleotides are TGTGCCAGCAGCTTAATGCAGACAAAGGCCCAGCATTTT. It yields the protein CASSLMQTKAQHF.

Concerning this clonotype: This may be a read error, as it is one base from a much larger clone. The CDR3 loop reads CASSPLEVGSYNEQFF. The DNA for the CDR3 is TGTGCCAGCAGTCCCCTTGAGGTAGGGTCCTACAATGAGCAGTTCTTC. This chain joins TRBV6-5 and TRBJ2-1; D gene uncertain. Germline CDR1 reads MNHEY; CDR2 reads SVGAGI. This CDR3 is built from 16 residues. The germline V and J ends were trimmed by 5 bases and 1 base, with 15 bases remaining between them.

This clonotype was counted between two and nine times. The chain joins TRBV20-1 to TRBJ2-3; D possibly uses TRBD1 or TRBD2 (5 bases each). Germline V gives CDR1 DFQATT, CDR2 SNEGSKA (reference sequence). This CDR3 is 15 amino acids long. V was cut by 4 bases and J by 2 bases, with 16 bases left in between. CDR3 sequence reads: CSATIPGRPTDTQYF. DNA of the CDR3: TGCAGTGCTACTATCCCGGGGCGGCCCACAGATACGCAGTATTTT.

The CDR3 loop is CASSPGTSYDEQYF. The CDR3 nucleotides read TGTGCCAGCAGCCCCGGGACTAGTTACGACGAGCAGTACTTC. The V and J genes are TRBV7-9 and TRBJ2-7, with 8 bases fitting TRBD2. Unmatched junction bases numbered 8, after V lost 5 bases and J lost 5 bases. The CDR3 runs 14 residues. CDR1 and CDR2 from the germline V gene are SEHNR and FQNEAQ (reference sequence).

The V and J genes are TRBV7-2 and TRBJ2-1; TRBD2 matches at 8 bases. The CDR3 runs to 18 residues. With V trimmed by 5 bases and J by 6 bases, 18 bases remained unmatched. In germline, CDR1 is SGHTA, CDR2 FQGNSA. CDR3 sequence (DNA): TGTGCCAGCAGCAGACGCCCCGGGAGTTCGGGGGGGGTCAATGAGCAGTTCTTC. Translated: CASSRRPGSSGGVNEQFF.

This clonotype occurred once. The chain combines TRBV29-1 with TRBJ1-5; 7 bases map to TRBD1. This CDR3 spans 18 amino acids. CDR1 and CDR2 (germline): SQVTM, ANQGSEA. J lost 3 bases, V lost 4 bases, and 18 bases had no gene match. The CDR3 protein is CSVVLQRQGPSPNQPQHF. In DNA, the CDR3 is TGCAGCGTTGTTCTTCAAAGACAGGGACCTAGTCCCAATCAGCCCCAGCATTTT. The entire variable domain, with the rest obtained from reference TRBV29-1 and TRBJ1-5, is as follows: SAVISQKPSRDICQRGTSLTIQCQVDSQVTMMFWYRQQPGQSLTLIATANQGSEATYESGFVIDKFPISRPNLTFSTLTVSNMSPEDSSIYLCSVVLQRQGPSPNQPQHFGDGTRLSIL.

This chain uses TRBV6-1 with TRBJ2-3; D is possibly TRBD1 (6 bases). With 5 bases removed from V and 3 bases from J, the gap between germline ends came to 9 bases. The CDR3 is made up of 13 amino acids. Germline V gene data show CDR1 as MNHNS and CDR2 as SASEGT. The CDR3 DNA follows: TGTGCCAGCAGTATCAGGGGAACAGATACGCAGTATTTT. Translation: CASSIRGTDTQYF.

As to this clonotype: Just one base apart from a much larger clone, this may be a read error. Written as DNA, the CDR3 is TGTGTCAGCCGCAGGGGCCTAAACACAGATACGCAGTATTTT. Protein sequence: CVSRRGLNTDTQYF. This chain joins TRBV7-9 and TRBJ2-3; TRBD1 might be the D (6 bases). CDR1 SEHNR and CDR2 FQNEAQ come from the germline V gene (reference sequence). The CDR3 is made up of 14 amino acids.

The genes are TRBV4-3 and TRBJ1-6; 10 nucleotides align to TRBD1. The CDR3 runs to 17 residues. The V gene end was trimmed by 0 bases and the J gene end by 10 bases; junction bases not matched to a gene: 9. Germline V gene sequence: CDR1 LGHNA, CDR2 YSLEER. In DNA, the CDR3 is TGCGCCAGCAGCCAAGACTGGGGACAGGGGAGAAACTCACCCCTCCACTTT. This translates into CASSQDWGQGRNSPLHF.